Listed below are T cell receptor beta chains from one sample, sequenced in a study of T cell changes during pregnancy in multiple sclerosis. The method was immunoSEQ multiplex PCR; TCRdb's version includes in-frame clones alone and lacks a portion of them. The data show under 35,000 clones, with 85% to 90% seen just once and around 0.62% held by the top ten. Source: CD4+ T cells from peripheral blood mononuclear cells, taken in the third trimester of pregnancy. The source is a female donor in good health, enrolled as a control in a pregnancy study. Both conserved end residues are part of each CDR3. D genes are given only for firm matches. Not every row has a clone size; where given, it reads once, few, many or a size class.

>NA|TRBJ1-2|TRBV28|NA
TGTGCCAGCACCCAAGGGTGGGGGGGTAACTATGGCTACACCTTC
CASTQGWGGNYGYTF
>NA|TRBJ2-7|TRBV9|TRBD2
TGTGCCAGCAGCGTAGCGGGGGGAACCTACGAGCAGTACTTC
CASSVAGGTYEQYF
>NA|TRBJ2-7|TRBV25-1|NA
TGTGCCAGCAGTGAGCGGACAGAGTTCTACGAGCAGTACTTC
CASSERTEFYEQYF
>NA|TRBJ1-5|TRBV2|TRBD1
TGTGCCAGCAGACCCAAAGGACAGGGAAATCAGCCCCAGCATTTT
CASRPKGQGNQPQHF
>NA|TRBJ2-1|TRBV7-2|TRBD2
TGTGCCAGCAGCTCGCCGGGAATTAGCGGGGGGGGTTCCTACAATGAGCAGTTCTTC
CASSSPGISGGGSYNEQFF
>NA|TRBJ2-3|TRBV29-1|NA
TGCAGCGTTGAAGATCCCGGCACAGATACGCAGTATTTT
CSVEDPGTDTQYF
>NA|TRBJ2-5|TRBV11-3|TRBD1
TGTGCCAGCAGCCTACAGGGGGCATGGGAGACCCAGTACTTC
CASSLQGAWETQYF
>once|TRBJ2-1|TRBV19|NA
TGTGCCAGTAGTATAGACCCCGTAGTGCAGTTCTTC
CASSIDPVVQFF
>NA|TRBJ1-5|TRBV2|NA
TGTGCCTCCGGGTCCGGTAGCAATCAGCCCCAGCATTTT
CASGSGSNQPQHF
>medium-sized|TRBJ1-3|TRBV15|TRBD1
TGTGCCACCGGGCAGGGGGTAGGAAACACCATATATTTT
CATGQGVGNTIYF
>NA|TRBJ2-5|TRBV20-1|NA
TGCAGTGCTAGTGCGGAGACCCAGTACTTC
CSASAETQYF
>NA|TRBJ2-1|TRBV9|NA
TGTGCCAGCTCCCGGGGGAGCTCCTACAATGAGCAGTTCTTC
CASSRGSSYNEQFF
>once|TRBJ2-1|TRBV19|TRBD2
TGTGCCAGTAGTATAGCCCCTGGGACTAGCGGGAGGGCCAATGAGCAGTTCTTC
CASSIAPGTSGRANEQFF
>NA|TRBJ1-1|TRBV6-6|TRBD1
TGTGCCAGCAGTCCCCAGACAGGGAATGGGTCCACTGAAGCTTTCTTT
CASSPQTGNGSTEAFF
>once|TRBJ1-2|TRBV6-5|NA
TGTGCCAGCAGTTACTTCCAGACCGGGAACTATGGCTACACCTTC
CASSYFQTGNYGYTF
>NA|TRBJ1-1|TRBV5-6|NA
TGTGCCAGCACTGGCATGGCGGAGAACACTGAAGCTTTCTTT
CASTGMAENTEAFF
>few|TRBJ2-2|TRBV6-5|TRBD2
TGTGCCAGCAGTTACTCCTGGACTAGCCTTCCCGGGGAGCTGTTTTTT
CASSYSWTSLPGELFF
>NA|TRBJ2-5|TRBV6-1|NA
TGTGCCAGCAGTGACGGTGGCGGAGAGACCCAGTACTTC
CASSDGGGETQYF
>once|TRBJ2-7|TRBV9|TRBD1
TGTGCCAGCAGCCCGAGGGACAGGGGGCACTACGAGCAGTACTTC
CASSPRDRGHYEQYF
>NA|TRBJ2-7|TRBV6-5|NA
TGTGCCAGCAGTTACCGCGGGACGCCTCACTACGAGCAGTACTTC
CASSYRGTPHYEQYF
>NA|TRBJ2-7|TRBV19|NA
TGTGCCAGTAGTTCCACCCGAGAGAGCTCCTACGAGCAGTACTTC
CASSSTRESSYEQYF
>NA|TRBJ1-1|TRBV6-5|TRBD1
TGTGCCAGCAGTTACGGGACAGGGCGGGGCACTGAAGCTTTCTTT
CASSYGTGRGTEAFF
>NA|TRBJ1-1|TRBV4-2|TRBD1
TGTGCCAGCAGCCAACCCCTTAACTGGGACAGGGCTAACACTGAAGCTTTCTTT
CASSQPLNWDRANTEAFF
>NA|TRBJ2-4|TRBV27|TRBD1
TGTGCCAGCAGCCCCTGGACCGGGACAGGGGCAAACATTCAGTACTTC
CASSPWTGTGANIQYF
>NA|TRBJ2-1|TRBV28|NA
TGTGCCAGCAGTTACGCCACGACTGGGAATGAGCAGTTCTTC
CASSYATTGNEQFF
>NA|TRBJ2-7|TRBV5-6|NA
TGTGCCAGCAGCTTGTCTGGGGGCCTCTCCTACGAGCAGTACTTC
CASSLSGGLSYEQYF
>NA|TRBJ2-1|TRBV19|TRBD2
TGTGCCAGTAGACACCGGACTAGCGGGTCCTACAATGAGCAGTTCTTC
CASRHRTSGSYNEQFF
>NA|TRBJ2-3|TRBV30|TRBD2
TGTGCCTGGAGCGCGACTAGCGGTTACACAGATACGCAGTATTTT
CAWSATSGYTDTQYF
>NA|TRBJ2-3|TRBV7-9|TRBD1
TGTGCCAGCAGCGCGGGACAGGGCACAGATACGCAGTATTTT
CASSAGQGTDTQYF
>NA|TRBJ2-7|TRBV7-2|NA
TGTGCCAGCAGCCCTCGGTGGGGGGTCGACGAGCAGTACTTC
CASSPRWGVDEQYF
>NA|TRBJ2-7|TRBV7-6|TRBD1
TGTGCCAGCAGCCCCGGGACAGGGGGCTCAGAGCAGTACTTC
CASSPGTGGSEQYF
>NA|TRBJ1-2|TRBV11-2|NA
TGTGCCAGCAGCTTCCAATACGACACCCACTATGGCTACACCTTC
CASSFQYDTHYGYTF
>few|TRBJ2-7|TRBV5-8|TRBD1
TGTGCCAGCAGCCGGACAGGGGGTTTCTACGAGCAGTACTTC
CASSRTGGFYEQYF
>NA|TRBJ1-1|TRBV16|NA
TGTGCCAGCAGCCAATCCAGGGCTCTGGCTTTCTTT
CASSQSRALAFF
>NA|TRBJ2-3|TRBV6-1|NA
TGTGCCAGCAGTGATAAGCGGGGCACAGATACGCAGTATTTT
CASSDKRGTDTQYF
>NA|TRBJ1-2|TRBV19|NA
TGTGCCAGTAGTATCCTCGGGGGTGGCTACACCTTC
CASSILGGGYTF
>NA|TRBJ2-2|TRBV27|TRBD2
TGTGCCAGCAGTCCCCGACTAGCGGGGGGAACCGGGGAGCTGTTTTTT
CASSPRLAGGTGELFF
>few|TRBJ2-3|TRBV7-7|NA
TGTGCTAGCAGCTTAGCGCGTGGGCCCGGGGGCACAGATACGCAGTATTTT
CASSLARGPGGTDTQYF
>NA|TRBJ2-5|TRBV6-9|NA
TGTGCCAGCAGTTTGAGAGGGTACCAAGAGACCCAGTACTTC
CASSLRGYQETQYF
>NA|TRBJ1-3|TRBV29-1|TRBD1
TGCAGCGTTGGGTTGGGACAGTCTGGAAACACCATATATTTT
CSVGLGQSGNTIYF
>NA|TRBJ1-2|TRBV19|NA
TGTGCCAGTAGTATAGCACAGGTCTATGGCTACACCTTC
CASSIAQVYGYTF
>NA|TRBJ2-2|TRBV7-2|TRBD1
TGTGCCAGCAGGCAGGGACAGGGGGCTTCCGGGGAGCTGTTTTTT
CASRQGQGASGELFF
>NA|TRBJ2-7|TRBV10-3|NA
TGTGCCATCAGAACGGGAGATTCAACCTACGAGCAGTACTTC
CAIRTGDSTYEQYF